This entry lists 11 T cell receptor beta chains sequenced from one sample in a study of T cell clonotyping in hematopoietic cell transplantation. The repertoire was sequenced with immunoSEQ multiplex PCR; TCRdb's copy has only in-frame clones and lacks some. Among approximately 12,000 clones listed, roughly 76% were seen once. The sequences come from peripheral blood mononuclear cells, collected 180 days after allogeneic stem cell transplant. These receptors all come from a male patient aged 55 to 70 who had an allogeneic stem cell transplant from an unrelated donor, so the T cells may come from the graft donor. Some clones in this sample may be carry-over from other donors' samples.

The genes are TRBV2 and TRBJ2-3; the D is unclear. Germline CDR1 reads SNHLY; CDR2 reads FYNNEI. The CDR3 runs 14 residues. Deletions cut 5 bases from V and 0 bases from J, with 9 bases between. CDR3 in DNA: TGTGCCAGCAGTCTTTTGTCCAGCACAGATACGCAGTATTTT. Encoded protein: CASSLLSSTDTQYF.

This clone was recorded a few times. This chain uses TRBV4-1 with TRBJ1-1; TRBD1 is a possible D gene (5 bases). The CDR3 sequence is 14 residues long. Per the germline V gene, CDR1 is MGHRA and CDR2 is YSYEKL. V dropped 5 bases and J dropped 0 bases, with 10 bases sitting between them. CDR3 sequence reads: CASSDSSMNTEAFF. The CDR3 nucleotides are TGCGCCAGCAGCGACAGTAGCATGAACACTGAAGCTTTCTTT.

A few counts support this clone. This chain uses TRBV5-1 with TRBJ1-1; possible D gene TRBD1, 5 bases. The V gene lost 0 bases and the J gene lost 8 bases, with 11 bases spanning the gap. The CDR3 loop spans 13 amino acids. Germline V gene lookup returns CDR1 SGHRS and CDR2 YFSETQ. The CDR3 loop reads CASSLGPGLEAFF. The CDR3 DNA follows: TGCGCCAGCAGCTTGGGACCGGGACTCGAAGCTTTCTTT. The full variable domain, in which reference TRBV5-1 and TRBJ1-1 provide the parts outside the CDR3, is KAGVTQTPRYLIKTRGQQVTLSCSPISGHRSVSWYQQTPGQGLQFLFEYFSETQRNKGNFPGRFSGRQFSNSRSEMNVSTLELGDSALYLCASSLGPGLEAFFGQGTRLTVV.

This sequence joins TRBV29-1 and TRBJ1-2, with D maybe TRBD1 (6 bases). The CDR3 runs 15 residues. V was cut by 6 bases and J by 6 bases, with 23 bases left in between. Looked up from germline, CDR1 is SQVTM and CDR2 is ANQGSEA. CDR3 DNA: TGCAGCGTCTTCGTTCCAGGGGATCGGGAGAATGGCTACACCTTC. Protein product: CSVFVPGDRENGYTF.

The chain is built from TRBV5-1 and TRBJ2-7, with D perhaps TRBD2 (6 bases). CDR1 is SGHRS, CDR2 YFSETQ, per germline. This CDR3 is built from 14 residues. Between the trimmed V and J ends, which lost 8 bases and 4 bases, there was a span of 19 bases. CDR3 nucleotide sequence: TGCGCCAGTCGCCCCGGCGGGGCCCGGTACGAGCAGTACTTC. Its translation is CASRPGGARYEQYF.

This clone occurred a few times. V gene TRBV29-1 combines with J gene TRBJ1-1; no clear D gene. The CDR3 covers 15 residues. The V end lost 7 bases, the J end lost 1 base, and 19 bases lay between the germline ends. The germline V gene encodes CDR1 SQVTM and CDR2 ANQGSEA. The CDR3 DNA reads TGCAGCGCCACCCGGCGGGAGCCCACGAACACTGAAGCTTTCTTT. It translates to CSATRREPTNTEAFF.

This clone has only a few counts. CDR3 amino acids: CASSYGGPTNEQFF. DNA for the CDR3: TGTGCCAGCAGTTACGGGGGACCAACAAATGAGCAGTTCTTC. The V and J genes are TRBV6-5 and TRBJ2-1, with D possibly called TRBD1 or TRBD2 (5 bases each). In germline, CDR1 is MNHEY, CDR2 SVGAGI. CDR3 length equals 14 residues. Trimming stripped 2 bases from V and 7 bases from J, with 12 bases between.

The chain combines TRBV7-8 with TRBJ1-2; 9 bases align to TRBD1. Germline trimming cut 4 bases from V and 8 bases from J; bases unmatched to any gene: 5. The CDR3 runs to 13 residues. The germline V gene has CDR1 SGHVS and CDR2 FQNEAQ. In DNA form, the CDR3 reads TGTGCCAGCAGCTCAACAGGGGGCTTCGGCTACACCTTC. Translation gives CASSSTGGFGYTF.

The chain uses TRBV30 and TRBJ1-5, with D perhaps matching TRBD1 (5 bases). Germline loops: CDR1 GTSNPN, CDR2 SVGIG (reference sequence). V lost 2 bases, J lost 0 bases, and 11 bases lay in between. The CDR3 consists of 15 residues. CDR3 nucleotides: TGTGCCTGGAGTCCCGGGGACTATAGCAATCAGCCCCAGCATTTT. It specifies CAWSPGDYSNQPQHF. Complete variable domain (other parts from reference TRBV30 and TRBJ1-5): SQTIHQWPATLVQPVGSPLSLECTVEGTSNPNLYWYRQAAGRGLQLLFYSVGIGQISSEVPQNLSASRPQDRQFILSSKKLLLSDSGFYLCAWSPGDYSNQPQHFGDGTRLSIL.

This clone was seen a handful of times. This sequence joins TRBV5-4 and TRBJ2-2; TRBD2 aligns across 13 bases. This CDR3 has 17 amino acids. The ends lost 4 bases at V and 5 bases at J; junction bases unmatched: 8. The germline gives CDR1 SGHNT, CDR2 YYREEE (reference sequence). This chain's CDR3 is CASSTGLAGYETGELFF. CDR3 in DNA: TGTGCCAGCAGCACGGGACTAGCGGGGTATGAAACCGGGGAGCTGTTTTTT.

The chain links TRBV28 to TRBJ1-5, with D possibly matching TRBD1 (5 bases). The CDR3 runs 13 residues. Germline CDR1 and CDR2: MDHEN and SYDVKM. V lost 7 bases, J lost 7 bases, and 14 bases lay in between. CDR3 nucleotide sequence: TGTGCCAGCATCCGTGACAGCGGACAGCCCCAGCATTTT. Translating gives CASIRDSGQPQHF.